This record looks at one TCR beta chain sequence and its context. Treatment given: around 19 received Ad26.COV2.S at low or high dose, single or two shots; about five received placebo; per-sample allocation not given. Specimens were obtained on day 63 following the first vaccine or placebo injection. This specimen comes from a study of Ad26.COV2.S vaccination and SARS-CoV-2 variants. TCRdb's table, derived via immunoSEQ multiplex PCR, lists solely in-frame clones and lacks some. The sample includes some 340,000 clones, about 82% of them seen just once. This sequence was found in a person aged 18 to 65 who received the Ad26.COV2.S COVID-19 vaccine or a placebo. The sample in question was peripheral blood, obtained in a trial of Ad26.COV2.S vaccine versus placebo.

In nucleotides, the CDR3 is TGTGCTAGTGGAGAGGGACAGCAAGAGACCCAGTACTTC. It codes for CASGEGQQETQYF. The rearrangement joins TRBV12-5 to TRBJ2-5; 7 positions match TRBD1. With 6 bases clipped from V and 2 bases from J, the junction kept 3 bases outside the gene matches. Germline loops: CDR1 LGHNT, CDR2 FRNRAP. This CDR3 spans 13 amino acids.